This TCR beta chain came from a study of blood T cell repertoires in COVID-19. Study-level background: The study drew acute and convalescent COVID-19 samples from the United States, Italy and Spain. T cells, B-cell-depleted T cells, or PBMCs supplied cDNA or gDNA.

Original data processing: Estimation of nucleated cell counts relied on the amplification of reference gene primers. The method was immunoSEQ multiplex PCR; TCRdb's version includes in-frame clones alone and lacks a portion of them. From that table come the V and J calls and clone size; the DNA was used to work out D and trimming. Of around 280,000 clones in the sample, roughly 89% were seen once. The age range of participants was about 18 to 100 years, with residence in about two dozen US areas. Germline assignment: CDR1 SGHRS and CDR2 YFSETQ. The junction had 5 bases not matched to a gene; V was cut back by 2 bases and J by 3 bases. The CDR3 length is 15 residues.

The J gene is TRBJ2-1, the V gene TRBV5-1; 7 bases are a match to TRBD2. The TCR comes from a woman aged 18 to 35 with acute COVID-19. What was sequenced was PBMCs or T cells enriched from blood (not recorded which). The CDR3 reads CASSFRTSNYNEQFF. The CDR3 DNA reads as TGCGCCAGCAGCTTCCGGACTAGTAACTACAATGAGCAGTTCTTC.